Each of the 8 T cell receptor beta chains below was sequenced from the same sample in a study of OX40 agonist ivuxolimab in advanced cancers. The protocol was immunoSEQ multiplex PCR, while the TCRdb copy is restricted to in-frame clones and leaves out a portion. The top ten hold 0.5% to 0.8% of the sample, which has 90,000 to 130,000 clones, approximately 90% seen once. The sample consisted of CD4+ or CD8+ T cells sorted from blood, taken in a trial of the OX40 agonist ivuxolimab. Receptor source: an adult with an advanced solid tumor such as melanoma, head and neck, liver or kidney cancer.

The CDR3 DNA follows: TGTGCCAGCAGCTTAGCCCCAGGGTTCAATGAGCAGTTCTTC. Translated, it gives CASSLAPGFNEQFF. V and J are TRBV7-9 and TRBJ2-1; weak D call: TRBD1 (5 bases). Between the trimmed V and J ends, which lost 0 bases and 6 bases, there was a span of 9 bases. CDR3 size: 14 residues. Looked up from germline, CDR1 is SEHNR and CDR2 is FQNEAQ (reference sequence). Filled out from reference TRBV7-9 and TRBJ2-1, the complete variable domain reads DTGVSQNPRHKITKRGQNVTFRCDPISEHNRLYWYRQTLGQGPEFLTYFQNEAQLEKSRLLSDRFSAERPKGSFSTLEIQRTEQGDSAMYLCASSLAPGFNEQFFGPGTRLTVL.

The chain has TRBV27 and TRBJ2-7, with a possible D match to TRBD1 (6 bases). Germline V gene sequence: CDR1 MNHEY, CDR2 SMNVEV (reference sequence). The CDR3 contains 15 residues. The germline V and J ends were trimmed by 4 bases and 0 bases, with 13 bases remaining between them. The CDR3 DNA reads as TGTGCCAGCAGTTCACGGACAGTCTTCTCCTACGAGCAGTACTTC. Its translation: CASSSRTVFSYEQYF.

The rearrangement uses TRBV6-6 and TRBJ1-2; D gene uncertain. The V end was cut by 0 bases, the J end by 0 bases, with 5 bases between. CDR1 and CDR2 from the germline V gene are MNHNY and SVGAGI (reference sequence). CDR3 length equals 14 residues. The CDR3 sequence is CASSYSRSNYGYTF. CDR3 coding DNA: TGTGCCAGCAGTTACTCAAGATCTAACTATGGCTACACCTTC.

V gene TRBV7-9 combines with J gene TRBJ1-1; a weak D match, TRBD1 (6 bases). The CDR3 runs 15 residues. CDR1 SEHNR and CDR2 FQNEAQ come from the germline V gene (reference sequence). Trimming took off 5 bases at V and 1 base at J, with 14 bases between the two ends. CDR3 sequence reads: CASSLRPGQNTEAFF. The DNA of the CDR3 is TGTGCCAGCAGCCTCAGACCGGGACAGAACACTGAAGCTTTCTTT.

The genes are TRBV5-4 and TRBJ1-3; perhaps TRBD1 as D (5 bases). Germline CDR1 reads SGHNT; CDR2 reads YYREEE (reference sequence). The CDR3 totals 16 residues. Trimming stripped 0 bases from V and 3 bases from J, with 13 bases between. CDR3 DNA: TGTGCCAGCAGCTTGGGGGGGAAGGGAGGTGGAAACACCATATATTTT. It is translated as CASSLGGKGGGNTIYF.

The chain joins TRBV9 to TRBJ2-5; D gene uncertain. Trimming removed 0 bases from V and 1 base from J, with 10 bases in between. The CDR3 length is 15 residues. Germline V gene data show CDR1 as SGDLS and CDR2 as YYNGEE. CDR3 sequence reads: CASSVAPGSQETQYF. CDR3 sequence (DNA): TGTGCCAGCAGCGTAGCTCCCGGGTCCCAAGAGACCCAGTACTTC.

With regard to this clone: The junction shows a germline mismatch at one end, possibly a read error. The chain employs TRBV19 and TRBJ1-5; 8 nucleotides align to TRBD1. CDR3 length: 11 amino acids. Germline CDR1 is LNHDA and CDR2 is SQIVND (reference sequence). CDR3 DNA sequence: TGTGCCAGTAGTATAACAGGGGGTATGAATTTT. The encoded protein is CASSITGGMNF.

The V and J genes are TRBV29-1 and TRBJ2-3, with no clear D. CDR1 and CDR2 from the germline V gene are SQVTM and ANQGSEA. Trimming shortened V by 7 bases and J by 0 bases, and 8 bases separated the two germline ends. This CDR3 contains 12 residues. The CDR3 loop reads CSAVASTDTQYF. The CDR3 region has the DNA TGCAGCGCCGTAGCTAGCACAGATACGCAGTATTTT.